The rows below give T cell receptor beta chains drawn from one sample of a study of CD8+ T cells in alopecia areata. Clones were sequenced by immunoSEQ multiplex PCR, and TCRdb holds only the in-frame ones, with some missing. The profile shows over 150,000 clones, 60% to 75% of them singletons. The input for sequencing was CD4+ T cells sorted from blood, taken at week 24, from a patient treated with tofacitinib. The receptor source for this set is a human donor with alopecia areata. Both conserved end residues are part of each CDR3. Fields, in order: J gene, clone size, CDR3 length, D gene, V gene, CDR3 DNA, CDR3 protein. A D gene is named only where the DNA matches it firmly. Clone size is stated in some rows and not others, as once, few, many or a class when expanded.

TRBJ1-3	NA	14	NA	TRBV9	TGTGCCAGCAGCGTAGGTGGAACTGGAAACACCATATATTTT	CASSVGGTGNTIYF
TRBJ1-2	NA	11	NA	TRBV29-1	TGCAGCGCGGAGGAGGGGTATGGCTACACCTTC	CSAEEGYGYTF
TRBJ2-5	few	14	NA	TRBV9	TGTGCCAGCAGCGTGAGTCCGATCCAAGAGACCCAGTACTTC	CASSVSPIQETQYF
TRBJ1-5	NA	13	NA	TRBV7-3	TGTGCCAGCAGCTTACAGGCGAATCAGCCCCAGCATTTT	CASSLQANQPQHF
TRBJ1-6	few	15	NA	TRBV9	TGTGCCAGCAGCGGTTCCAACTCCTATAATTCACCCCTCCACTTT	CASSGSNSYNSPLHF
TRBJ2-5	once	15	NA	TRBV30	TGTGCCTGGACGCCCCCACGGGGTACACAAGAGACCCAGTACTTC	CAWTPPRGTQETQYF
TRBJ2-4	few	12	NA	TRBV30	TGTGCCTGGAGTGACACCGAAAACATTCAGTACTTC	CAWSDTENIQYF
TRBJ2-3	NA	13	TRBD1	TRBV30	TGTGCCAGCGACAGGGGGCGAACAGATACGCAGTATTTT	CASDRGRTDTQYF
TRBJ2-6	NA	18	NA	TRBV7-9	TGTGCCAGCAGCTTAGGGGGCTCTGGGCGCTCTGGGGCCAACGTCCTGACTTTC	CASSLGGSGRSGANVLTF
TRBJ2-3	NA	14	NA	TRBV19	TGTGCCAGTAGGTACGGGGAGGGCACAGATACGCAGTATTTT	CASRYGEGTDTQYF
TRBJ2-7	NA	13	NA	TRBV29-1	TGCAGCGTTTGGCAGCGCAACTCCTACGAGCAGTACTTC	CSVWQRNSYEQYF
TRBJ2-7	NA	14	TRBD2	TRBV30	TGTGCCTGGAGTGTTAATAGCGGGAGTTACGAGCAGTACTTC	CAWSVNSGSYEQYF
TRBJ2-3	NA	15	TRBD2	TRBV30	TGTGCCTGGAAAAGGGGACTAGCGAGGGCAGATACGCAGTATTTT	CAWKRGLARADTQYF
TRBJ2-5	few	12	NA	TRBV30	TGTGCCTGGAGCCACCTACGAGAGACCCAGTACTTC	CAWSHLRETQYF
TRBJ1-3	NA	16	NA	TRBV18	TGTGCCAGCTCACCACAGGGGAGGACATCCGGAAACACCATATATTTT	CASSPQGRTSGNTIYF
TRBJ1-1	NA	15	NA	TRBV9	TGTGCCAGCAGCGTGGGCGTGGAGAAGAACACTGAAGCTTTCTTT	CASSVGVEKNTEAFF
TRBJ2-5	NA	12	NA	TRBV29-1	TGCAGCGTTGACCGTGAGGGGGAGACCCAGTACTTC	CSVDREGETQYF